This is a list of T cell receptor beta chains from one sample in a study of T cell changes during pregnancy in multiple sclerosis. Using immunoSEQ multiplex PCR, the repertoire was profiled, and TCRdb retains in-frame clones only, with some absent. Of about 100,000 clones in the sample, around 92% are singletons; the top ten hold 1.5% to 2.5%. Sequences were derived from peripheral blood, sampled after pregnancy. The source of these receptors is a female donor with multiple sclerosis, enrolled in a pregnancy study. Both conserved end residues are part of each CDR3. A D gene is named only where the DNA matches it firmly. Only some rows state a clone size, as once, few, many or a class for expanded clones.

15,TRBJ2-3,TRBV5-1,TRBD2,-,CASSLISGRYDTQYF,TGCGCCAGCAGCCTGATTAGCGGGAGGTACGATACGCAGTATTTT
12,TRBJ1-2,TRBV11-3,TRBD1,few,CASSSTGGGYTF,TGTGCCAGCAGCTCGACAGGGGGAGGCTACACCTTC
12,TRBJ2-7,TRBV23-1,TRBD1,once,CASANRGHEQYF,TGCGCCAGCGCCAACAGGGGCCACGAGCAGTACTTC
15,TRBJ2-2,TRBV7-7,-,-,CASTLEAGRTGELFF,TGTGCTAGCACCTTAGAGGCGGGACGGACCGGGGAGCTGTTTTTT
17,TRBJ2-3,TRBV4-1,TRBD2,-,CASSQGSLAGVTDTQYF,TGCGCCAGCAGCCAGGGTTCACTAGCGGGAGTGACAGATACGCAGTATTTT
15,TRBJ1-2,TRBV18,-,-,CASSPKTDTNYGYTF,TGTGCCAGCTCACCTAAGACCGACACTAACTATGGCTACACCTTC
16,TRBJ2-7,TRBV6-6,-,-,CASSSRQGRPSYEQYF,TGTGCCAGCAGCTCCCGCCAAGGCAGGCCCTCCTACGAGCAGTACTTC
16,TRBJ2-3,TRBV4-3,-,-,CASSRRFGSSTDTQYF,TGCGCCAGCAGCCGCCGTTTCGGTTCTAGCACAGATACGCAGTATTTT
14,TRBJ2-3,TRBV28,-,-,CASSLSGSTDTQYF,TGTGCCAGCAGTTTATCCGGGAGCACAGATACGCAGTATTTT
15,TRBJ2-1,TRBV6-1,TRBD2,-,CASTPGTTVHNEQFF,TGTGCCAGCACCCCCGGGACTACCGTCCACAATGAGCAGTTCTTC
15,TRBJ1-5,TRBV2,-,-,CASSPTGGSNQPQHF,TGTGCCAGCAGTCCTACAGGAGGGAGCAATCAGCCCCAGCATTTT
14,TRBJ2-7,TRBV6-1,-,-,CASSAWTDNYEQYF,TGTGCCAGCAGTGCCTGGACAGATAATTACGAGCAGTACTTC
16,TRBJ2-2,TRBV7-9,TRBD2,-,CASSSPGTINTGELFF,TGTGCCAGCAGCTCCCCCGGGACTATAAACACCGGGGAGCTGTTTTTT
15,TRBJ2-7,TRBV18,-,-,CASSPSRDGAYEQYF,TGTGCCAGCTCACCGTCCCGTGACGGAGCCTACGAGCAGTACTTC
15,TRBJ1-2,TRBV5-5,-,-,CASSFSTGTPGGYTF,TGTGCCAGCAGCTTCTCGACAGGAACCCCCGGGGGCTACACCTTC
16,TRBJ2-5,TRBV25-1,TRBD2,-,CASSDGGLAAGETQYF,TGTGCCAGCAGTGACGGGGGACTAGCGGCCGGGGAGACCCAGTACTTC
13,TRBJ2-1,TRBV18,-,-,CASSPGRYNEQFF,TGTGCCAGCTCACCTGGCCGCTACAATGAGCAGTTCTTC
13,TRBJ1-1,TRBV5-4,-,-,CASSTGSDTEAFF,TGTGCCAGCAGCACCGGTTCGGACACTGAAGCTTTCTTT
18,TRBJ2-5,TRBV29-1,-,-,CSVEKSGAGRLHRETQYF,TGCAGCGTTGAGAAATCCGGTGCGGGCAGGTTGCATCGAGAGACCCAGTACTTC
17,TRBJ1-4,TRBV18,TRBD1,-,CASSPRTGSATNEKLFF,TGTGCCAGCTCACCCCGGACAGGGAGTGCAACTAATGAAAAACTGTTTTTT
13,TRBJ1-2,TRBV7-9,-,-,CASSFRGNYGYTF,TGTGCCAGCAGCTTCAGGGGAAACTATGGCTACACCTTC
14,TRBJ2-7,TRBV7-2,-,-,CASSLVGSVYEQYF,TGTGCCAGCAGCTTAGTTGGTAGCGTTTACGAGCAGTACTTC
14,TRBJ2-7,TRBV7-2,-,-,CASSLGQVYYEQYF,TGTGCCAGCAGCTTAGGACAGGTCTACTACGAGCAGTACTTC
13,TRBJ1-2,TRBV7-9,TRBD1,once,CASSPMTGGVHTF,TGTGCCAGCAGCCCCATGACAGGGGGCGTCCACACCTTC
15,TRBJ2-7,TRBV19,-,-,CASSIRQDVTYEQYF,TGTGCCAGTAGTATACGACAGGATGTTACCTACGAGCAGTACTTC
15,TRBJ2-7,TRBV6-1,-,-,CASSGPSWRGHEQYF,TGTGCCAGCAGTGGGCCTTCTTGGAGGGGCCACGAGCAGTACTTC
19,TRBJ2-1,TRBV7-7,TRBD2,-,CASSLELAGGPGSYNEQFF,TGTGCCAGCAGCTTAGAGCTAGCGGGGGGGCCAGGCTCCTACAATGAGCAGTTCTTC
15,TRBJ2-3,TRBV27,TRBD2,-,CATGGSSTNTDTQYF,TGTGCCACGGGCGGGAGCTCTACTAACACAGATACGCAGTATTTT
16,TRBJ2-5,TRBV7-8,TRBD1,-,CASSLGSTRGHKTQYF,TGTGCCAGCAGCTTAGGGTCCACCAGGGGGCATAAGACCCAGTACTTC
14,TRBJ2-5,TRBV5-6,-,-,CASSLIGDQETQYF,TGTGCCAGCAGCTTGATCGGGGACCAAGAGACCCAGTACTTC
19,TRBJ2-6,TRBV18,TRBD1,once,CASSQKGTGIDSGANVLTF,TGTGCCAGCTCACAAAAAGGGACAGGAATAGACTCTGGGGCCAACGTCCTGACTTTC
15,TRBJ2-2,TRBV18,TRBD1,-,CASSPRTGDTGELFF,TGTGCCAGCTCACCCCGGACAGGGGACACCGGGGAGCTGTTTTTT
15,TRBJ2-7,TRBV7-3,TRBD2,-,CASSPGTGGSYEQYF,TGTGCCAGCAGCCCGGGCACCGGGGGGTCCTACGAGCAGTACTTC
13,TRBJ1-5,TRBV6-1,-,-,CASSEQLDQPQHF,TGTGCCAGCAGTGAACAGTTGGATCAGCCCCAGCATTTT
15,TRBJ2-3,TRBV9,TRBD2,-,CASSVQTSGTDTQYF,TGTGCCAGCAGCGTCCAGACTAGCGGCACAGATACGCAGTATTTT
14,TRBJ2-7,TRBV5-1,TRBD2,-,CASSLAGGSYEQYF,TGCGCCAGCAGCTTAGCGGGAGGGTCGTACGAGCAGTACTTC
15,TRBJ2-2,TRBV5-1,-,-,CASSLTGKNTGELFF,TGCGCCAGCAGCTTGACAGGGAAGAACACCGGGGAGCTGTTTTTT
13,TRBJ1-2,TRBV6-5,TRBD1,-,CASSYDRDYGYTF,TGTGCCAGCAGTTACGACAGGGACTATGGCTACACCTTC
16,TRBJ2-1,TRBV7-2,TRBD2,-,CASSLFNSGGFNEQFF,TGTGCCAGCAGCTTATTTAATAGCGGGGGGTTTAATGAGCAGTTCTTC
16,TRBJ1-1,TRBV18,TRBD1,-,CASSPSGQGPNTEAFF,TGTGCCAGCTCACCATCTGGACAGGGGCCGAACACTGAAGCTTTCTTT
13,TRBJ2-2,TRBV5-6,-,-,CASSFSTGGELFF,TGTGCCAGCAGCTTCAGTACAGGCGGGGAGCTGTTTTTT
14,TRBJ2-7,TRBV7-9,-,-,CASSFPGLSYEQYF,TGTGCCAGCAGCTTCCCGGGACTTTCCTACGAGCAGTACTTC
15,TRBJ1-5,TRBV5-6,-,-,CASSLGLNSNQPQHF,TGTGCCAGCAGCTTGGGACTGAATAGCAATCAGCCCCAGCATTTT
14,TRBJ2-7,TRBV6-1,TRBD1,-,CASSELTGYLEQYF,TGTGCCAGCAGTGAACTGACAGGGTATCTCGAGCAGTACTTC
16,TRBJ2-6,TRBV7-8,-,-,CASTLREPSGANVLTF,TGTGCCAGCACTCTCAGGGAACCCTCTGGGGCCAACGTCCTGACTTTC
14,TRBJ1-5,TRBV6-6,-,few,CASSGGQSNQPQHF,TGTGCCAGCAGTGGAGGACAGAGCAATCAGCCCCAGCATTTT
14,TRBJ1-2,TRBV6-5,-,-,CASSYSSQKYGYTF,TGTGCCAGCAGTTACTCCAGTCAGAAATATGGCTACACCTTC
15,TRBJ2-7,TRBV18,TRBD1,-,CASSTTMRGPYEQYF,TGTGCCAGCTCAACTACGATGAGGGGGCCCTACGAGCAGTACTTC
15,TRBJ2-1,TRBV28,TRBD2,-,CASSPTSGNYNEQFF,TGTGCCAGCAGCCCGACTAGCGGGAACTACAATGAGCAGTTCTTC
15,TRBJ2-3,TRBV6-5,TRBD2,-,CASSGTSGSPDTQYF,TGTGCCAGCAGTGGGACTAGCGGGAGTCCAGATACGCAGTATTTT
14,TRBJ2-7,TRBV27,-,-,CASSLRHGLNEQYF,TGTGCCAGCAGTTTACGACACGGCCTTAACGAGCAGTACTTC
14,TRBJ1-5,TRBV9,TRBD1,-,CASSPGDSNQPQHF,TGTGCCAGCAGCCCCGGGGACAGTAATCAGCCCCAGCATTTT
14,TRBJ1-1,TRBV5-1,-,few,CASSLVPGNSEAFF,TGCGCCAGCAGCTTGGTTCCAGGGAATTCTGAAGCTTTCTTT
16,TRBJ1-2,TRBV11-2,-,-,CASSLGDGWSEKSYTF,TGTGCCAGCAGCTTAGGAGATGGATGGAGTGAGAAGAGCTACACCTTC